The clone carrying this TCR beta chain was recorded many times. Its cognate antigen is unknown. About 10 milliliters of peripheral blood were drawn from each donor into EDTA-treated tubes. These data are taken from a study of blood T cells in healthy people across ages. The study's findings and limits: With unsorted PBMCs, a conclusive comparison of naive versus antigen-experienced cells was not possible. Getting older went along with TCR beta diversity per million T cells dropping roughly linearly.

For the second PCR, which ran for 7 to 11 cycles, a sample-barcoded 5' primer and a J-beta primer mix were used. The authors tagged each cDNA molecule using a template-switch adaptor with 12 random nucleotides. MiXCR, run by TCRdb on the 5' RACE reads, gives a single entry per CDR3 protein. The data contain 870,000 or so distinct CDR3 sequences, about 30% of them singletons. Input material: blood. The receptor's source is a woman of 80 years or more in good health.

The CDR3, as DNA: TGTGCCAGCAGCTTAGGACAGAGAGCCGGGAGTGGCTACACCTTC. Translation: CASSLGQRAGSGYTF. The rearrangement uses TRBV7-2 and TRBJ1-2; possible D gene TRBD1, 5 bases. Per germline, CDR1 SGHTA and CDR2 FQGNSA. The CDR3 has 15 amino acids. Trimming left V 1 base short and J 7 bases short, with 16 bases between.